This T cell receptor (beta chain) was captured in a study of T cell responses to AZD1222 COVID-19 vaccine (dated by TCRdb to 2020 to 2023). Regarding the study in general: AZD1222 recipients with second doses at about 4 weeks or about 12 weeks were pooled, because spike-specific TCR depth and breadth did not differ between schedules. TCR sequencing covered over 230 trial participants: 200 to 210 given two doses of AZD1222 and about 26 given two doses of MenACWY control vaccine. Trial participants were enrolled by age into subgroups of 18-55, 56-69 and 70-plus years, and roughly 150, 30 and 60 TCR-sequenced participants, respectively, were included in these subgroups. Study-wide conclusions, independent of this receptor: Vaccine-associated CD4 TCRs spanned the whole spike protein, with dominant responses in regions 160-218 and 743-854. Conclusions about previously exposed vaccinees were limited because only five to seven AZD1222 recipients were SARS-CoV-2 seropositive at baseline. Participants were mostly white British and included more females than males, and it was suggested by the authors that clonal diversity may have been underestimated. Spike-specific TCR breadth and depth rose significantly after two AZD1222 doses compared with day 0 and with MenACWY recipients. The 56-69-year group was small, and its depth increase did not reach significance, likely because of low power. Because no day 14 peak-response samples were available, repertoires were characterized only after the peak T cell response. Epitopes outside the regions mutated in the B.1.351 and B.1.1.7 variants were reportedly recognized by nearly half of the unique spike-specific TCRs.

The CDR3 sequence holds 17 residues, the cysteine and phenylalanine included. Only the CDR3 DNA stays, 51 bases, in frame from base 1. CDR1 and CDR2 are read off the germline V gene as SGHRS and YFSETQ. From V the trimming removes 4 bases and from J it removes 0 bases, while the gene matches leave 10 bases of the junction unaccounted for. About this clone itself: Its antigen remains unidentified. Base qualities were left out, and no much larger clone turns up one base away.

According to the study, the label for this sample's time point signals: baseline before first vaccination. The vaccinee samples were drawn from two UK trials, COV001 and COV002, one of which was a single-blind randomized controlled phase 2/3 trial testing AZD1222 (ChAdOx1 nCoV-19) in healthy adults. Trial participant PBMC samples were collected at day 0 and day 28 after the second dose for TCRbeta chain sequencing. The CDR3 regions of human TCRbeta chains were subjected to immunosequencing. On the study's bioinformatics: Repertoire TCRs were checked for matches against a reference library of SARS-CoV-2-specific TCRs that had been generated using the MIRA antigen-specificity platform. Breadth meant the fraction of unique TCRs that were SARS-CoV-2-associated, whereas depth meant the fraction of total T cells that were SARS-CoV-2-associated. Using the MIRA data, each spike-specific TCR was assigned both to the spike region to which the TCR was reactive and to a CD4 or CD8 class. Log10-transformed breadth and depth values were compared by one-way ANOVA with Sidak's multiple comparisons tests. TCRdb obtained this table from immuneACCESS and retained in-frame rearrangements with V and J assigned. These tables miss some clones; where compared with another copy, unresolved V genes account for less than half of the shortfall, and the remainder is unexplained. The V and J calls and clone size were taken over from that table, and D and trimming were inferred from the DNA. The sample data list about 140,000 clones, and 90% of these were observed just once. The top ten constitute approximately 1.6% of the sample.

This TCR derives from an adult in good health. This specimen was peripheral blood, taken on day 0 of AZD1222 vaccination. The chain couples TRBV5-1 to TRBJ2-3, and TRBD2 aligns with 8 junction nucleotides. The CDR3 protein is CASSRAVVAGSTDTQYF. The DNA reads as follows: TGCGCCAGCAGCCGGGCCGTGGTAGCGGGAAGCACAGATACGCAGTATTTT.